The next 14 T cell receptor beta chains were all read from a single sample in a study of neurological immune-mediated disorders (dated by TCRdb to the late 2010s). Library prep was done by 5' RACE. TCRdb shows the sequencer as Illumina HiSeq 2500. Clones were called with MiXCR by TCRdb after fastp trimmed the public reads at Q25, and only in-frame beta chains were retained. CDR3 protein duplicates are merged, each entry listing the most common genes and DNA. This sample has 30,000 to 35,000 distinct CDR3 sequences in its table, and around a quarter of those were observed once. The ten top clones hold 30% of the sample. The source material was CD4+ T cells from blood. These receptors originate from a man aged 50-59 years with HTLV-1-associated myelopathy (HAM/TSP).

This clonotype has ten or more counts. The J gene is TRBJ1-2, the V gene TRBV5-1; 8 bases map to TRBD1. V gave up 7 bases and J gave up 8 bases; unmatched junction bases: 13. This CDR3 contains 14 residues. The V gene's germline CDR1 is SGHRS and CDR2 YFSETQ. The CDR3 loop reads CASAEDRALGGYTF. DNA of the CDR3: TGCGCCAGCGCCGAGGACAGGGCCCTGGGGGGCTACACCTTC.

The chain couples TRBV19 to TRBJ2-1; either TRBD1 or TRBD2 may supply D (5 bases each). The CDR3 loop spans 15 amino acids. CDR1 and CDR2 from the germline V gene are LNHDA and SQIVND (reference sequence). V was trimmed by 4 bases and J by 0 bases, leaving 10 bases between them. The CDR3 here is CASSRAGSSYNEQFF. CDR3 sequence (DNA): TGTGCCAGTAGTAGGGCAGGGAGCTCCTACAATGAGCAGTTCTTC.

This clonotype was observed many times. V is TRBV5-6 and J is TRBJ2-7; D possibly corresponds to TRBD1 (6 bases). The V end lost 1 base, the J end lost 13 bases, and 12 bases lay between the germline ends. Per germline, CDR1 SGHDT and CDR2 YYEEEE. The CDR3 runs 11 residues. For the CDR3, the DNA is TGTGCCAGCAGCTTGACAGGGAAGGAATACTTC. It is translated as CASSLTGKEYF.

This clonotype was seen ten or more times. The chain carries TRBV27 and TRBJ2-5; 8 bases fit TRBD1. J gave up 4 bases and V 6 bases, and 4 bases lay outside the gene matches. Germline V gene sequence: CDR1 MNHEY, CDR2 SMNVEV (reference sequence). CDR3 size: 13 residues. CDR3 amino acids: CASSQGARETQYF. DNA for the CDR3: TGTGCCAGCAGCCAGGGGGCCCGAGAGACCCAGTACTTC.

Many counts were recorded for this clonotype. V is TRBV5-5 and J is TRBJ1-3; no firm D call. The CDR3 sequence is 15 residues long. V gave up 3 bases and J gave up 0 bases, with 10 bases separating them. CDR1 SGHKS and CDR2 YYEKEE come from the germline V gene (reference sequence). The CDR3 DNA sequence: TGTGCCAGCAGCTCTGGGCGAGCCTCTGGAAACACCATATATTTT. Its translation: CASSSGRASGNTIYF.

This clonotype showed up many times. This chain joins TRBV5-1 and TRBJ1-6; TRBD1 matches 8 bases. This CDR3 comprises 15 residues. V trimming: 4 bases; J trimming: 5 bases; junction bases outside the gene matches: 5. CDR1 SGHRS and CDR2 YFSETQ come from the germline V gene. CDR3 in DNA: TGCGCCAGCAGCGAGGGACAGGCGAATAATTCACCCCTCCACTTT. This translates into CASSEGQANNSPLHF.

Ten or more counts support this clonotype. The chain employs TRBV20-1 and TRBJ1-4; maybe TRBD1 (5 bases). Germline CDR1 reads DFQATT; CDR2 reads SNEGSKA (reference sequence). V dropped 4 bases and J dropped 4 bases, with 13 bases sitting between them. The CDR3 covers 14 residues. In DNA form, the CDR3 reads TGCAGTGCTACCAGGGCAGCCCGTAATGAAAAACTGTTTTTT. This sequence encodes CSATRAARNEKLFF.

Many counts were recorded for this clonotype. V and J are TRBV12-3 or TRBV12-4 and TRBJ1-5; TRBD1 might be the D (5 bases). The V and J ends lost 2 bases and 6 bases respectively, with 5 bases between them. The CDR3 runs 12 residues. CDR3 in amino acids: CASSLRGQPQHF. In DNA, the CDR3 is TGTGCCAGCAGTTTAAGGGGTCAGCCCCAGCATTTT.

This clonotype was detected many times. The chain recombines TRBV5-1 with TRBJ2-5, with TRBD1 matching 7 bases. Trimming at V came to 1 base and at J to 3 bases, leaving 6 bases not matched to a gene. The CDR3 length is 15 residues. In germline, CDR1 is SGHRS, CDR2 YFSETQ. Here the CDR3 DNA reads TGCGCCAGCAGCTTGCCGTGGACAGGAGAAGAGACCCAGTACTTC. Its protein is CASSLPWTGEETQYF.

This clonotype occurred many times. V and J are TRBV10-2 and TRBJ2-1; possible D gene TRBD1, 5 bases. With 2 bases removed from V and 9 bases from J, the gap between germline ends came to 8 bases. There are 12 residues in the CDR3. CDR1 is WSHSY, CDR2 SAAADI, per germline. DNA of the CDR3: TGCGCCAGCAGTGAGAGTAGGGGTGAGCAGTTCTTC. Its translation: CASSESRGEQFF.

This clonotype appeared a single time. Likely a read error: the CDR3 ends without its conserved phenylalanine or tryptophan. The rearrangement uses TRBV7-2 and TRBJ1-2; the D is unclear. The CDR3 runs 14 residues. Between the trimmed V and J ends, which lost 5 bases and 2 bases, there was a span of 12 bases. Germline V CDR1 and CDR2: SGHTA, FQGNSA. The CDR3 coding sequence is TGTGCCAGCAGCACGATGACGGGGAACTATGGCTACACCGTC. Translation gives CASSTMTGNYGYTV.

Many counts were recorded for this clonotype. V gene TRBV29-1 combines with J gene TRBJ1-1, with 7 bases identical to TRBD1. CDR3 size: 13 residues. The germline gives CDR1 SQVTM, CDR2 ANQGSEA. V lost 3 bases and J lost 0; bases outside the gene matches: 1. CDR3 in amino acids: CSVDGTVNTEAFF. In DNA form, the CDR3 reads TGCAGCGTTGACGGGACAGTGAACACTGAAGCTTTCTTT.

J is TRBJ1-1 and V is TRBV29-1; D is undetermined. The CDR3 has 11 residues. CDR1 and CDR2 (germline): SQVTM, ANQGSEA. The CDR3 DNA reads TGCGCCCTAAGGTTGAACACTGAAGCTTTCTTT. Encoded protein: CALRLNTEAFF. Using reference TRBV29-1 and TRBJ1-1 for the parts outside the CDR3, the full variable domain is SAVISQKPSRDICQRGTSLTIQCQVDSQVTMMFWYRQQPGQSLTLIATANQGSEATYESGFVIDKFPISRPNLTFSTLTVSNMSPEDSSIYLCALRLNTEAFFGQGTRLTVV.

At least ten counts were recorded for this clonotype. The chain uses TRBV29-1 and TRBJ1-1, with 7 bases that match TRBD1. The V segment lost 8 bases and the J segment 1 base; nucleotides outside the gene matches: 10. Germline CDR1 is SQVTM and CDR2 is ANQGSEA. The CDR3 loop spans 14 amino acids. CDR3 amino acids: CSFTTGTANTEAFF. For the CDR3, the DNA is TGCAGCTTTACTACCGGGACAGCGAACACTGAAGCTTTCTTT.